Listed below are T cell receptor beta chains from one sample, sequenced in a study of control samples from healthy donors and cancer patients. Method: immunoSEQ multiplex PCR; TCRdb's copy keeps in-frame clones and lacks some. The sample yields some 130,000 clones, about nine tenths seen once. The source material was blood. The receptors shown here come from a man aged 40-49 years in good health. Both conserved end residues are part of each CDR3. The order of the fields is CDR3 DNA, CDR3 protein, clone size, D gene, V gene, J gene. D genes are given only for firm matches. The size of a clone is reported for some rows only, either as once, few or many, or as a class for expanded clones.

CDR3 DNA: TGTGCCAGCAGCGGGACAGGGGGCTTTGGCTACACCTTC
CDR3 protein: CASSGTGGFGYTF
clone size: NA
D gene: TRBD1
V gene: TRBV5-6
J gene: TRBJ1-2

CDR3 DNA: TGTGCCAGCAGTCCTCGACCTAACACTGAAGCTTTCTTT
CDR3 protein: CASSPRPNTEAFF
clone size: NA
D gene: NA
V gene: TRBV27
J gene: TRBJ1-1

CDR3 DNA: TGTGCCAGCAGCTGGGGACAGGGCGACGGTGGCTACACCTTC
CDR3 protein: CASSWGQGDGGYTF
clone size: NA
D gene: TRBD1
V gene: TRBV5-6
J gene: TRBJ1-2

CDR3 DNA: TGTGCCATCACCCCAGGGAGGAGTCCCTCAGATACGCAGTATTTT
CDR3 protein: CAITPGRSPSDTQYF
clone size: NA
D gene: NA
V gene: TRBV10-3
J gene: TRBJ2-3

CDR3 DNA: TGTGCCAGCAGCCCCCGGGTGAACACGGGGAAACTGTTTTTT
CDR3 protein: CASSPRVNTGKLFF
clone size: NA
D gene: NA
V gene: TRBV27
J gene: TRBJ1-4

CDR3 DNA: TGTGCCAGTAGTACCCTCGGGGGTGGTGTCAATGAGCAGTTCTTC
CDR3 protein: CASSTLGGGVNEQFF
clone size: NA
D gene: NA
V gene: TRBV19
J gene: TRBJ2-1

CDR3 DNA: TGTGCCAGCAGCTCCGACCGGGTAGGGGCTGAAGCTTTCTTT
CDR3 protein: CASSSDRVGAEAFF
clone size: NA
D gene: NA
V gene: TRBV11-1
J gene: TRBJ1-1

CDR3 DNA: TGCAGCGTGGCTCTAGTGGCGGGGGGAGGGAATGAGCAGTTCTTC
CDR3 protein: CSVALVAGGGNEQFF
clone size: NA
D gene: TRBD2
V gene: TRBV29-1
J gene: TRBJ2-1

CDR3 DNA: TGTGCCAGCTCACCCGACAGGGCTCAAGAGACCCAGTACTTC
CDR3 protein: CASSPDRAQETQYF
clone size: NA
D gene: TRBD1
V gene: TRBV18
J gene: TRBJ2-5

CDR3 DNA: TGTGCCAGCAGCCACGGGGGAGGAGGGACTGAAGCTTTCTTT
CDR3 protein: CASSHGGGGTEAFF
clone size: once
D gene: NA
V gene: TRBV3-1/TRBV3-2
J gene: TRBJ1-1

CDR3 DNA: TGTGCCAGCAGCCTGGGGGACAGGTTCTGGCCCCAGCATTTT
CDR3 protein: CASSLGDRFWPQHF
clone size: NA
D gene: TRBD1
V gene: TRBV7-9
J gene: TRBJ1-5

CDR3 DNA: TGTGCCACGGAACCGGGACTAGCGGCCTACACAGATACGCAGTATTTT
CDR3 protein: CATEPGLAAYTDTQYF
clone size: NA
D gene: TRBD2
V gene: TRBV10-3
J gene: TRBJ2-3

CDR3 DNA: TGTGCCAGTAGTACCCTCACCCAGGGAATGAACACTGAAGCTTTCTTT
CDR3 protein: CASSTLTQGMNTEAFF
clone size: NA
D gene: NA
V gene: TRBV19
J gene: TRBJ1-1

CDR3 DNA: TGTGCCAGCAGGGGGACAGGGGGCGGTGGCTACACCTTC
CDR3 protein: CASRGTGGGGYTF
clone size: few
D gene: TRBD1
V gene: TRBV2
J gene: TRBJ1-2

CDR3 DNA: TGTGCCTGCCAAGCACAGGGCTACACTGAAGCTTTCTTT
CDR3 protein: CACQAQGYTEAFF
clone size: NA
D gene: NA
V gene: TRBV30
J gene: TRBJ1-1

CDR3 DNA: TGTGCCAGTAGTATCGACAGGGTGGACGAGCAGTACTTC
CDR3 protein: CASSIDRVDEQYF
clone size: once
D gene: TRBD1
V gene: TRBV19
J gene: TRBJ2-7

CDR3 DNA: TGCGCCAGCAGCTTGGGGCTAGGGGCGGAAGAGACCCAGTACTTC
CDR3 protein: CASSLGLGAEETQYF
clone size: NA
D gene: NA
V gene: TRBV5-1
J gene: TRBJ2-5

CDR3 DNA: TGTGCCAGCAGCCAATGGGACAGCCTCAATCAGCCCCAGCATTTT
CDR3 protein: CASSQWDSLNQPQHF
clone size: NA
D gene: TRBD1
V gene: TRBV16
J gene: TRBJ1-5

CDR3 DNA: TGTGCCAGCTCACCACGGGCGGAGACCCAGTACTTC
CDR3 protein: CASSPRAETQYF
clone size: NA
D gene: NA
V gene: TRBV18
J gene: TRBJ2-5

CDR3 DNA: TGTGCCAGCAGCCGAAGTCCCGGGGCAGATCAGCCCCAGCATTTT
CDR3 protein: CASSRSPGADQPQHF
clone size: once
D gene: NA
V gene: TRBV5-5
J gene: TRBJ1-5

CDR3 DNA: TGTGCCAGCAGCTTAGGTGGTAGCGGGGGGGCAGATACGCAGTATTTT
CDR3 protein: CASSLGGSGGADTQYF
clone size: NA
D gene: TRBD2
V gene: TRBV11-2
J gene: TRBJ2-3

CDR3 DNA: TGCGCCAGCAGTGCTGTGTTGCGGGACTACTACGAGCAGTACTTC
CDR3 protein: CASSAVLRDYYEQYF
clone size: once
D gene: TRBD2
V gene: TRBV10-2
J gene: TRBJ2-7

CDR3 DNA: TGTGCCAGCAGCTTAGTAGGGGGATTCGACAATGAGCAGTTCTTC
CDR3 protein: CASSLVGGFDNEQFF
clone size: NA
D gene: NA
V gene: TRBV7-2
J gene: TRBJ2-1

CDR3 DNA: TGTGCCAGCAGAAGGGGACAGTACAATCAGCCCCAGCATTTT
CDR3 protein: CASRRGQYNQPQHF
clone size: NA
D gene: TRBD1
V gene: TRBV6-5
J gene: TRBJ1-5

CDR3 DNA: TGTGCCAGCAGCTTTACAGGAAAACTGTTTTTT
CDR3 protein: CASSFTGKLFF
clone size: NA
D gene: NA
V gene: TRBV7-9
J gene: TRBJ1-4

CDR3 DNA: TGCGCCAGCACCACGCAGCCGAACACCGGGGAGCTGTTTTTT
CDR3 protein: CASTTQPNTGELFF
clone size: NA
D gene: NA
V gene: TRBV5-1
J gene: TRBJ2-2

CDR3 DNA: TGTGCCAGCAGCTTAGTCGGGGGCGGGGGCTATGGCTACACCTTC
CDR3 protein: CASSLVGGGGYGYTF
clone size: NA
D gene: NA
V gene: TRBV7-2
J gene: TRBJ1-2

CDR3 DNA: TGTGCTAGTGGCCCCGGCATTAGCGGGGGCCGGATTGACAATGAGCAGTTCTTC
CDR3 protein: CASGPGISGGRIDNEQFF
clone size: NA
D gene: TRBD2
V gene: TRBV12-5
J gene: TRBJ2-1

CDR3 DNA: TGTGCCAGCAGCACGACGTACACTGAAGCTTTCTTT
CDR3 protein: CASSTTYTEAFF
clone size: once
D gene: NA
V gene: TRBV7-8
J gene: TRBJ1-1

CDR3 DNA: TGTGCCAGTAGTGGACGGGACTTTTGGAACACTGAAGCTTTCTTT
CDR3 protein: CASSGRDFWNTEAFF
clone size: NA
D gene: NA
V gene: TRBV19
J gene: TRBJ1-1

CDR3 DNA: TGTGCCAGCAGGAAGCTCCAGGGATTCACTGAAGCTTTCTTT
CDR3 protein: CASRKLQGFTEAFF
clone size: NA
D gene: NA
V gene: TRBV6-5
J gene: TRBJ1-1

CDR3 DNA: TGTGCCAGCAGTGGGGGTACACTATTTGGAAACACCATATATTTT
CDR3 protein: CASSGGTLFGNTIYF
clone size: NA
D gene: NA
V gene: TRBV2
J gene: TRBJ1-3

CDR3 DNA: TGTGCCAGCAGCTCTGGACAGGGGGCTGAAGCTTTCTTT
CDR3 protein: CASSSGQGAEAFF
clone size: NA
D gene: TRBD1
V gene: TRBV5-6
J gene: TRBJ1-1

CDR3 DNA: TGTGCCAGCAGCTTAGCGTCCAACTCCTACAATGAGCAGTTCTTC
CDR3 protein: CASSLASNSYNEQFF
clone size: NA
D gene: NA
V gene: TRBV7-2
J gene: TRBJ2-1

CDR3 DNA: TGTGCCAGCAGCCACCCGACGGCAAGCCCCTACGAGCAGTACTTC
CDR3 protein: CASSHPTASPYEQYF
clone size: few
D gene: NA
V gene: TRBV3-1/TRBV3-2
J gene: TRBJ2-7

CDR3 DNA: TGTGCCAGCAGCCCCCGGGACGGAACCTCTGGGGCCAACGTCCTGACTTTC
CDR3 protein: CASSPRDGTSGANVLTF
clone size: once
D gene: NA
V gene: TRBV7-3
J gene: TRBJ2-6

CDR3 DNA: TGCGCCAGCAGCTTGCCACAGGGAAACACCGGGGAGCTGTTTTTT
CDR3 protein: CASSLPQGNTGELFF
clone size: NA
D gene: NA
V gene: TRBV5-1
J gene: TRBJ2-2

CDR3 DNA: TGTGCCAGCAGTTCATCCTACGAGCAGTACTTC
CDR3 protein: CASSSSYEQYF
clone size: NA
D gene: NA
V gene: TRBV28
J gene: TRBJ2-7

CDR3 DNA: TGTGCCTGGAGTGTGATAAGGGGCAGCCACTATGGCTACACCTTC
CDR3 protein: CAWSVIRGSHYGYTF
clone size: NA
D gene: NA
V gene: TRBV30
J gene: TRBJ1-2

CDR3 DNA: TGTGCCAGCAGCATTTCTTCGCGAGCGGGAGTCTACAATGAGCAGTTCTTC
CDR3 protein: CASSISSRAGVYNEQFF
clone size: NA
D gene: TRBD2
V gene: TRBV7-9
J gene: TRBJ2-1